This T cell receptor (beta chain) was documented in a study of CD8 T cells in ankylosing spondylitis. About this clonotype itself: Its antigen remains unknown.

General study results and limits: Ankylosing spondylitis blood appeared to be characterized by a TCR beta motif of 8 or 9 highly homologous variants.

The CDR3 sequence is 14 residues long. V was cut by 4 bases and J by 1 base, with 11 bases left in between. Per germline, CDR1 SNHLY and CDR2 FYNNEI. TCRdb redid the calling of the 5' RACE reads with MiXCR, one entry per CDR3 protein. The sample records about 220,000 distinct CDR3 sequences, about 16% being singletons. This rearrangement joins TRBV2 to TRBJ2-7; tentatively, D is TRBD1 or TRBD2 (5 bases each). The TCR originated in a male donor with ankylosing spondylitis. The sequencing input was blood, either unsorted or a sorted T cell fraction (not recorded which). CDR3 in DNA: TGTGCCAGCAGTGGGGGGATCTCTTCCTACGAGCAGTACTTC. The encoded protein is CASSGGISSYEQYF.